Below are 28 T cell receptor beta chains sequenced from a single sample in a study of cytomegalovirus exposure and HLA in healthy donors. Vbeta (60) and Jbeta (13) primers were used in the PCR. Libraries were prepared by immunoSEQ multiplex PCR; TCRdb keeps only in-frame clonotypes and omits some of them. The sample has approximately 140,000 clones; over 70% are singletons. The material sequenced was PBMCs. The receptors were gathered from a woman aged 18-29 years in good health and CMV-seronegative.

The genes are TRBV7-2 and TRBJ2-1, with 8 bases fitting TRBD2. The germline V gene has CDR1 SGHTA and CDR2 FQGNSA. V gave up 7 bases and J gave up 4 bases; unmatched junction bases: 9. The CDR3 loop spans 15 amino acids. The CDR3 spells CASTLGGTRYNEQFF. CDR3 in DNA: TGTGCCAGCACCCTAGGCGGGACTAGGTACAATGAGCAGTTCTTC.

This clone came up once. The V gene is TRBV7-2, the J gene TRBJ1-3; 7 nucleotides line up with TRBD1. Germline CDR1 reads SGHTA; CDR2 reads FQGNSA. The CDR3 is made up of 14 amino acids. Trimming at V came to 5 bases and at J to 0 bases, leaving 1 base not matched to a gene. CDR3 loop: CASSRDSSGNTIYF. The CDR3, as DNA: TGTGCCAGCAGCCGGGACAGCTCTGGAAACACCATATATTTT.

The V gene is TRBV6-1, the J gene TRBJ2-1; weak D call: TRBD2 (6 bases). This CDR3 comprises 18 residues. Germline loops: CDR1 MNHNS, CDR2 SASEGT. V lost 2 bases to trimming and J lost 2 bases, with 19 bases between them. In nucleotides, the CDR3 is TGTGCCAGCAGTGAACCGTGGTTGGGCGGACTAACCTACAATGAGCAGTTCTTC. Translating it yields CASSEPWLGGLTYNEQFF.

The V call is TRBV7-9, the J call TRBJ2-3; 9 bases fit TRBD2. Unmatched junction bases numbered 3, after V lost 1 base and J lost 1 base. CDR1 is SEHNR, CDR2 FQNEAQ, per germline (reference sequence). The CDR3 spans 16 residues. The CDR3 DNA follows: TGTGCCAGCAGCTTAGTGGTAGCGGGAGGCACAGATACGCAGTATTTT. Its protein is CASSLVVAGGTDTQYF.

This clone has more than one count but fewer than ten. This chain joins TRBV27 and TRBJ2-3, with 12 bases fitting TRBD1. The CDR3 spans 16 residues. The junction had 4 bases not matched to a gene; V was cut back by 5 bases and J by 1 base. The germline V gene encodes CDR1 MNHEY and CDR2 SMNVEV (reference sequence). The CDR3 sequence is CASSVGTGGGTDTQYF. The CDR3 DNA follows: TGTGCCAGCAGTGTAGGGACAGGGGGCGGCACAGATACGCAGTATTTT.

This chain joins TRBV10-3 and TRBJ2-7; 14 bases are a match to TRBD2. CDR1 is ENHRY and CDR2 is SYGVKD in the germline V gene. This CDR3 region has 13 residues. CDR3 DNA: TGTGCGACGGGACTAGCGGGAGCTCCCGAGCAGTACTTC. Amino acid sequence: CATGLAGAPEQYF.

This sequence joins TRBV6-5 and TRBJ2-7; D is possibly TRBD1 (6 bases). The CDR3 loop spans 13 amino acids. The germline V gene has CDR1 MNHEY and CDR2 SVGAGI. Trimming left V 6 bases short and J 1 base short, with 10 bases between. The DNA for the CDR3 is TGTGCCAGCAGCCCACAGGGATCCTACGAGCAGTACTTC. This sequence encodes CASSPQGSYEQYF.

The V and J genes are TRBV7-2 and TRBJ2-1; D ambiguous. V lost 3 bases, J lost 8 bases, and 14 bases lay in between. The germline gives CDR1 SGHTA, CDR2 FQGNSA. The CDR3 extends over 14 amino acids. For the CDR3, the DNA is TGTGCCAGCAGCTTGAACAGTAGAAGAGATGAGCAGTTCTTC. Translation: CASSLNSRRDEQFF.

The gene calls are TRBV5-4 and TRBJ1-2, with D tentatively TRBD1 (6 bases). In germline, CDR1 is SGHNT, CDR2 YYREEE (reference sequence). Trimming left V 0 bases short and J 1 base short, with 10 bases between. The CDR3 is 15 amino acids. CDR3 amino acids: CASSLGGPNNYGYTF. CDR3 in DNA: TGTGCCAGCAGCTTGGGGGGGCCTAATAACTATGGCTACACCTTC.

V gene TRBV6-6 combines with J gene TRBJ1-6; weak D call: TRBD1 (6 bases). V lost 2 bases and J 5 bases, leaving 10 bases between the germline ends. The CDR3 consists of 15 residues. Germline V gene lookup returns CDR1 MNHNY and CDR2 SVGAGI (reference sequence). CDR3 sequence (DNA): TGTGCCAGCAGTTACCAGGGGAGCGATAATTCACCCCTCCACTTT. Translation gives CASSYQGSDNSPLHF.

This clone occurred once. The genes are TRBV30 and TRBJ1-1; D is unresolved. Germline assignment: CDR1 GTSNPN and CDR2 SVGIG (reference sequence). V lost 2 bases and J lost 7, with 11 bases in between. The CDR3 sequence is 12 residues long. The CDR3 coding sequence is TGTGCCTGGAGTATAGACCGGGGTGAAGCTTTCTTT. It is translated as CAWSIDRGEAFF.

V is TRBV28 and J is TRBJ2-2; weak D call: TRBD2 (5 bases). The CDR3 covers 17 residues. CDR1 and CDR2 from the germline V gene are MDHEN and SYDVKM. Between the trimmed V and J ends, which lost 6 bases and 1 base, there was a span of 18 bases. The CDR3 here is CASSPNGLTRNTGELFF. Here the CDR3 DNA reads TGTGCCAGCAGCCCAAACGGACTCACCAGGAACACCGGGGAGCTGTTTTTT.

Written as DNA, the CDR3 is TGTGCCAGTAGTTACACGGACAGGGTCAATGAGCAGTTCTTC. Translation: CASSYTDRVNEQFF. The chain uses TRBV19 and TRBJ2-1; 8 nucleotides line up with TRBD1. Germline loops: CDR1 LNHDA, CDR2 SQIVND (reference sequence). V lost 5 bases to trimming and J lost 6 bases; unmatched junction nucleotides: 6. This CDR3 spans 14 amino acids.

The rearrangement uses TRBV7-9 and TRBJ1-1; D gene unclear. The CDR3 spans 12 residues. V lost 1 base and J 7 bases, leaving 7 bases between the germline ends. Germline CDR1 SEHNR, CDR2 FQNEAQ (reference sequence). CDR3 sequence (DNA): TGTGCCAGCAGCTTAGGTAGTCTTGAAGCTTTCTTT. It yields the protein CASSLGSLEAFF.

V is TRBV5-6 and J is TRBJ2-1; possibly TRBD2 for D (5 bases). Deletions cut 10 bases from V and 5 bases from J, with 10 bases between. CDR1 is SGHDT, CDR2 YYEEEE, per germline. The CDR3 has 11 amino acids. This CDR3 is CASRADNEQFF. In DNA, the CDR3 is TGTGCCTCGCGGGCGGACAATGAGCAGTTCTTC.

Only a few counts were recorded for this clone. The genes are TRBV7-9 and TRBJ1-1; no clear D gene. The V gene lost 8 bases and the J gene lost 1 base, with 5 bases spanning the gap. This CDR3 region has 11 residues. The germline CDR1 and CDR2 sequences are SEHNR and FQNEAQ (reference sequence). The CDR3 DNA reads TGTGCCAGCGAGAGGAACACTGAAGCTTTCTTT. This translates into CASERNTEAFF.

This sequence joins TRBV7-7 and TRBJ1-1, with 7 bases fitting TRBD1. V was pared by 5 bases and J by 6 bases, with 9 bases of the junction left unmatched. Germline V lookup: CDR1 SSHAT, CDR2 FNYEAQ (reference sequence). The CDR3 is 14 amino acids. The CDR3 nucleotides are TGTGCCAGCAGCCCTAGGACGCAGGGGGCTGAAGCTTTCTTT. Translation gives CASSPRTQGAEAFF. Using reference TRBV7-7 and TRBJ1-1 for the parts outside the CDR3, the full variable domain is GAGVSQSPRYKVTKRGQDVTLRCDPISSHATLYWYQQALGQGPEFLTYFNYEAQPDKSGLPSDRFSAERPEGSISTLTIQRTEQRDSAMYRCASSPRTQGAEAFFGQGTRLTVV.

The chain employs TRBV10-1 and TRBJ2-2; D is perhaps TRBD1 (6 bases). Germline values: CDR1 WNHNN, CDR2 SYGVQD (reference sequence). This CDR3 spans 14 amino acids. V was trimmed by 7 bases and J by 2 bases, leaving 11 bases between them. CDR3 nucleotide sequence: TGCGCCAGCAATAGGGACATAAACACCGGGGAGCTGTTTTTT. This gives the protein CASNRDINTGELFF.

This clone turned up a few times. V is TRBV29-1 and J is TRBJ1-3; 9 nucleotides align to TRBD1. This CDR3 region has 16 residues. Trimming cost V 1 base and J 2 bases; bases outside gene matches: 6. Germline CDR1 SQVTM, CDR2 ANQGSEA. CDR3 nucleotide sequence: TGCAGCGTTGAAGCCCTCCGACAGGGGGCTGGAAACACCATATATTTT. This translates into CSVEALRQGAGNTIYF.

DNA of the CDR3: TGTGCCAGCAGAGCGCACGGCGGGGGGGGCACTGAAGCTTTCTTT. Translating gives CASRAHGGGGTEAFF. The chain recombines TRBV25-1 with TRBJ1-1; perhaps TRBD1 as D (5 bases). Germline values: CDR1 MGHDK, CDR2 SYGVNS. V was clipped by 6 bases and J by 4 bases, with 18 bases between them. The CDR3 is made up of 15 amino acids.

The chain carries TRBV5-1 and TRBJ2-7; 7 bases map to TRBD1. Germline V gives CDR1 SGHRS, CDR2 YFSETQ. V was pared by 3 bases and J by 4 bases, with 4 bases of the junction left unmatched. The CDR3 is made up of 13 amino acids. The CDR3 region is CASSSGQFYEQYF. For the CDR3, the DNA is TGCGCCAGCAGCTCGGGACAGTTTTACGAGCAGTACTTC.

This chain uses TRBV5-1 with TRBJ2-5; D uncertain. Trimming removed 1 base from V and 0 bases from J, with 7 bases in between. CDR1 and CDR2 from the germline V gene are SGHRS and YFSETQ. The CDR3 consists of 14 residues. CDR3 loop: CASSLLVNQETQYF. For the CDR3, the DNA is TGCGCCAGCAGCTTGCTAGTCAACCAAGAGACCCAGTACTTC.

This chain joins TRBV7-9 and TRBJ2-5; a weak D match, TRBD2 (6 bases). Germline V gene sequence: CDR1 SEHNR, CDR2 FQNEAQ (reference sequence). The CDR3 totals 12 residues. The V and J ends lost 8 bases and 5 bases respectively, with 12 bases between them. The DNA for the CDR3 is TGTGCCAGCCGGGGGATGAGTGAGACCCAGTACTTC. Translating it yields CASRGMSETQYF.

The chain is built from TRBV27 and TRBJ1-1; 10 nucleotides match TRBD1. V lost 6 bases to trimming and J lost 1 base; unmatched junction nucleotides: 5. CDR1 and CDR2 from the germline V gene are MNHEY and SMNVEV (reference sequence). The CDR3 extends over 15 amino acids. CDR3 nucleotides: TGTGCCAGCAGGTTGGACAGGGGGGAGAACACTGAAGCTTTCTTT. Translating it yields CASRLDRGENTEAFF.

The chain employs TRBV19 and TRBJ1-2; D is possibly TRBD1 (6 bases). CDR1 and CDR2 (germline): LNHDA, SQIVND (reference sequence). V lost 8 bases and J lost 3, with 10 bases in between. The CDR3 loop spans 12 amino acids. The DNA of the CDR3 is TGTGCCAGTTCAGGGGTGGACTATGGCTACACCTTC. Residues: CASSGVDYGYTF.

This clone was detected only a few times. This chain joins TRBV29-1 and TRBJ1-1; D not resolved. V dropped 4 bases and J dropped 3 bases, with 3 bases sitting between them. The CDR3 is 10 amino acids. The germline CDR1 and CDR2 sequences are SQVTM and ANQGSEA. Here the CDR3 reads CSVADTEAFF. The DNA of the CDR3 is TGCAGCGTTGCCGACACTGAAGCTTTCTTT.

The chain carries TRBV7-2 and TRBJ2-3; D may be TRBD2 (6 bases). The length of the CDR3 is 13 residues. The germline V gene encodes CDR1 SGHTA and CDR2 FQGNSA. The V and J ends lost 7 bases and 4 bases respectively, with 12 bases between them. This CDR3 is CASTQGGADTQYF. The CDR3 region has the DNA TGTGCCAGCACCCAGGGAGGAGCAGATACGCAGTATTTT.

This chain joins TRBV6-1 and TRBJ1-3, with D possibly matching TRBD1 (6 bases). V was pared by 2 bases and J by 2 bases, with 7 bases between. Germline V lookup: CDR1 MNHNS, CDR2 SASEGT. CDR3 length equals 14 residues. CDR3 sequence: CASSEQGPGNTIYF. CDR3 nucleotides: TGTGCCAGCAGTGAACAGGGGCCTGGAAACACCATATATTTT.